This T cell receptor (beta chain) emerged from a study of blood T cells in healthy people across ages (dated by TCRdb to between 2014 and 2016). Regarding the study in general: In model experiments, roughly one uniquely barcoded TCR beta cDNA molecule per two T cells was captured by template switching. To track age-related changes in TCR beta repertoire diversity, the study relied on deep sequencing normalized with unique cDNA molecular identifiers. Donors were grouped into four age groups: young (average roughly 15 years), middle-aged (over 35), aged (roughly 62) and long-lived (approximately 82). Donors of different ages were randomly distributed across sequencing lanes to avoid experimental bias. Two additional independent replicas of 1 million unique cDNA reads from the same blood draw were analyzed for two donors (one aged 18 to 30 and one aged 80 or older).

Beyond this particular receptor, the publication reports: The long-lived group showed more naive CD4+ T cells, fewer expanded clones and increased TCR diversity than the aged group, suggesting age selection. Because the CMV infection status of the donors was unknown, age-related changes in expanded clonotypes may potentially have been confounded. Bulk unsorted PBMC profiling prevented conclusive comparison of naive and antigen-experienced compartments. Observed TCR beta diversity per million T cells fell roughly linearly with age, and a significant reduction was already apparent by age around 36. The percentage of naive T cells measured by flow cytometry correlated strongly with observed TCR beta diversity. Total diversity estimates from one million sequenced T cells were considered lower bounds and underestimates.

The approximately 39 donors, aged about 6 to 100 years, were systemically healthy Caucasian individuals from Russia. Each donor gave around 9 milliliters of peripheral blood, collected into EDTA-treated Vacutainer tubes. Ficoll-Paque density-gradient centrifugation was used to isolate PBMCs, with at least 7 million per sample. Total RNA, at least 5 micrograms per sample, was extracted from PBMCs with Trizol reagent. For every donor, flow cytometry on a PBMC aliquot measured the percentage of naive CD45RAhigh/CD27high T cells. Library creation used 5' RACE. Sequencing used an Illumina HiSeq 2500. A second roughly 6 to 12 cycle PCR used a sample-barcoded 5' primer and a J-beta primer mix. Each TCR beta cDNA molecule received a unique molecular identifier from a template-switch 5' adaptor carrying 12 random nucleotides. At least 3 million CDR3-containing paired-end reads were obtained from each sample. First-strand cDNA synthesis was performed from all RNA using the Mint cDNA synthesis kit, with priming by a TRBC-specific oligonucleotide. All cDNA was treated with uracil-DNA glycosylase and then went through a first 18-cycle PCR with the universal primers M1SS and BC2_uni_R. Per the original workflow: Each sample was normalized by randomly selecting 1 million high-quality reads, each carrying a distinct molecular identifier. Reads with shared molecular identifiers were discarded instead of being binned into consensus sequences. CDR3 identification, clonotype clustering and error correction used MiTCR with a Q25 quality threshold and the strictest error-elimination algorithm. A nonparametric unseen species model using Euler transformation provided a lower-bound estimate of total TCR beta diversity. TCRdb handled the public reads itself, with Q25 trimming in fastp and clone calling in MiXCR, and kept productive beta chains. Merged by CDR3 protein, the rows form single entries marked with the most common genes and DNA. TCRdb, not the original authors, processed these V and J calls. This sample holds about 780,000 distinct CDR3 sequences; around 45% were observed only once. The top ten hold 15% to 20% of the sample.

With respect to this clonotype: Its antigen remains undetermined. No much larger clone exists at a distance of one base, and base qualities are not known.

CDR1 MNHEY and CDR2 SMNVEV were looked up in the germline V gene (reference sequence). From cysteine to phenylalanine, the CDR3 is 15 amino acids long. The DNA shown is the 45-base CDR3, in frame from base 1. V is clipped by 6 bases and J by 2 bases, and the sequence between their germline boundaries is 16 bases long. The sequenced material came from blood. The receptor was isolated from a man aged 80 or over in good health. This chain joins TRBV27 to TRBJ2-5; TRBD1 might be the D gene, on 6 matching bases. Here is the DNA: TGTGCCAGCAGCACTCATGGGGGCAGACAAGAGACCCAGTACTTC. Its translation reads: CASSTHGGRQETQYF.